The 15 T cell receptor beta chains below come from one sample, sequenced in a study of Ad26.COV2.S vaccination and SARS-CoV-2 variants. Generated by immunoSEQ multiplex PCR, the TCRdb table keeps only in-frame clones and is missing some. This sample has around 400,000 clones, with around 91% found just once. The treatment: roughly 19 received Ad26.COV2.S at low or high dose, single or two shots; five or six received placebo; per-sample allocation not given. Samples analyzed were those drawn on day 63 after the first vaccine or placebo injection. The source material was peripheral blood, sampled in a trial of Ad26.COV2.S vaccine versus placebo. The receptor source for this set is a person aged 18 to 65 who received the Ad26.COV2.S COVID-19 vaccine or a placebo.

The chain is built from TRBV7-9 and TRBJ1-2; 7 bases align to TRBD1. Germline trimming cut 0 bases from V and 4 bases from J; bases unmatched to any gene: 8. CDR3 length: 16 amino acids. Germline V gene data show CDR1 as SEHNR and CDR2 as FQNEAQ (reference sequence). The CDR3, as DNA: TGTGCCAGCAGCTTAGCGAAGGGGGCAGGGGGCTATGGCTACACCTTC. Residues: CASSLAKGAGGYGYTF.

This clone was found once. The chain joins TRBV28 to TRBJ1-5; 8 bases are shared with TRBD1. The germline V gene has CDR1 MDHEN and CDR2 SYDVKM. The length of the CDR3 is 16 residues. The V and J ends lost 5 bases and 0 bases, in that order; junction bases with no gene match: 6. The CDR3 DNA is TGTGCCAGCAGTGCCCCCGGGACAGGTAGCAATCAGCCCCAGCATTTT. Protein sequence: CASSAPGTGSNQPQHF.

Here the CDR3 DNA reads TGCGCCAGCAGCTTGGGGACTAGCGGGAGAGAGACCCAGTACTTC. The encoded protein is CASSLGTSGRETQYF. The V call is TRBV5-1, the J call TRBJ2-5; TRBD2 aligns across 13 bases. V dropped 0 bases and J dropped 4; count of bases not matched to a gene: 0. Germline CDR1 and CDR2: SGHRS and YFSETQ. The CDR3 is made up of 15 amino acids.

The CDR3 DNA reads TGTGCCAGCAGCAAACCCGGGTTTAGGATGTACTTC. Protein product: CASSKPGFRMYF. V and J are TRBV21-1 and TRBJ2-7; the D call in the table, TRBD2, was not verified against the DNA. TRBV21-1 is deemed a pseudogene. The CDR3 contains 12 residues.

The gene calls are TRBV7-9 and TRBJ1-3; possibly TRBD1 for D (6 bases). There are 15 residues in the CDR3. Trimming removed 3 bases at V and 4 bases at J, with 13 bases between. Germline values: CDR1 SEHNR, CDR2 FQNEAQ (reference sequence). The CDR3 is CASSLTGAGGNTIYF. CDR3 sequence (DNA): TGTGCCAGCAGCTTGACGGGGGCGGGAGGAAACACCATATATTTT.

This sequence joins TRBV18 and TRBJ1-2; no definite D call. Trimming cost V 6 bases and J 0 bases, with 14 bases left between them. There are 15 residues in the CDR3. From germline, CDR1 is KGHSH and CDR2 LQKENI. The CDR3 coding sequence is TGTGCCAGCTCTCCTGTCCTAGAGCCTAACTATGGCTACACCTTC. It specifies CASSPVLEPNYGYTF.

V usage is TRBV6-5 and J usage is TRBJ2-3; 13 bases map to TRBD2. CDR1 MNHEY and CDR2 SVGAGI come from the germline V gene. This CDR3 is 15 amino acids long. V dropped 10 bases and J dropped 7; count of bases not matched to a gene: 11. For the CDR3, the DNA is TGTGCCACCCAAACGGGACTAGCGGGATCCAATACGCAGTATTTT. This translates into CATQTGLAGSNTQYF.

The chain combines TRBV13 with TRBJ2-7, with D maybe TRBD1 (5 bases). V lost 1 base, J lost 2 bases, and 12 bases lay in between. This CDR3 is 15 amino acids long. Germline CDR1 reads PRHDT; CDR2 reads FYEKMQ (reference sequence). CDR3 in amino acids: CASSLAREITYEQYF. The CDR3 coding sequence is TGTGCCAGCAGCTTAGCCAGGGAAATAACCTACGAGCAGTACTTC.

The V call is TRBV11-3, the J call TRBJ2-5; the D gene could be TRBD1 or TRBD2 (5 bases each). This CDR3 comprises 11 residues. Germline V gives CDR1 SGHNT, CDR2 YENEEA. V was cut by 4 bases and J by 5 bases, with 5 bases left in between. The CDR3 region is CASSWGETQYF. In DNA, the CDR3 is TGTGCCAGCAGCTGGGGGGAGACCCAGTACTTC.

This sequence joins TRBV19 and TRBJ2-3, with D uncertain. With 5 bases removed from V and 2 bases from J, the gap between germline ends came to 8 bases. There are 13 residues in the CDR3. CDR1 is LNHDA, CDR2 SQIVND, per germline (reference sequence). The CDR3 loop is CASSDQPTDTQYF. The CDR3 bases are TGTGCCAGTAGTGACCAGCCCACAGATACGCAGTATTTT.

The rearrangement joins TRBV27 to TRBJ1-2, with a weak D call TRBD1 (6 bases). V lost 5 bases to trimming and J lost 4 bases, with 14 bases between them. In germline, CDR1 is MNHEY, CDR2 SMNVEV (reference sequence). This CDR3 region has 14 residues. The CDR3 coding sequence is TGTGCCAGCAGTGCTCAGGGGTTTCGCTATGGCTACACCTTC. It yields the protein CASSAQGFRYGYTF.

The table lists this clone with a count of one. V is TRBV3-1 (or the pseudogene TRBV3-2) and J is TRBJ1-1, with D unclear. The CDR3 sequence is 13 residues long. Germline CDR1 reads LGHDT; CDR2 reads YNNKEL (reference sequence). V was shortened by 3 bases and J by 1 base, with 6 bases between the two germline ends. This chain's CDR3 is CASSQEPNTEAFF. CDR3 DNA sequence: TGTGCCAGCAGCCAGGAGCCGAACACTGAAGCTTTCTTT.

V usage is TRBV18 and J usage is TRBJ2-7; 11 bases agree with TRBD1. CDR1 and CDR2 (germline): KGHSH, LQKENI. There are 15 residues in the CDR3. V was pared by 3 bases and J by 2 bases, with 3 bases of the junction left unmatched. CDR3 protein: CASSPGTGGPYEQYF. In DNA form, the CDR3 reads TGTGCCAGCTCACCTGGGACAGGGGGTCCCTACGAGCAGTACTTC. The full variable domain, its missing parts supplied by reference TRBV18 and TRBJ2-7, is NAGVMQNPRHLVRRRGQEARLRCSPMKGHSHVYWYRQLPEEGLKFMVYLQKENIIDESGMPKERFSAEFPKEGPSILRIQQVVRGDSAAYFCASSPGTGGPYEQYFGPGTRLTVT.

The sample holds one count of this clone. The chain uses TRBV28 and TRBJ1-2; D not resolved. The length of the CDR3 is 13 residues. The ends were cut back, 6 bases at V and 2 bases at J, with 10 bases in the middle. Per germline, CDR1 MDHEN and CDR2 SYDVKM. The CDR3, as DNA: TGTGCCAGCAGGGTTCAGCCCAACTATGGCTACACCTTC. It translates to CASRVQPNYGYTF.

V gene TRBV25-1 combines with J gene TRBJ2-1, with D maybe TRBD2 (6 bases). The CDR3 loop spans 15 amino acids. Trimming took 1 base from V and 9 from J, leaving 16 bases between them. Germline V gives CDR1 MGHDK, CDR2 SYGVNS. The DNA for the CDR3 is TGTGCCAGCAGTGAATCCCGACTAGGGGACGCTGAGCAGTTCTTC. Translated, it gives CASSESRLGDAEQFF.